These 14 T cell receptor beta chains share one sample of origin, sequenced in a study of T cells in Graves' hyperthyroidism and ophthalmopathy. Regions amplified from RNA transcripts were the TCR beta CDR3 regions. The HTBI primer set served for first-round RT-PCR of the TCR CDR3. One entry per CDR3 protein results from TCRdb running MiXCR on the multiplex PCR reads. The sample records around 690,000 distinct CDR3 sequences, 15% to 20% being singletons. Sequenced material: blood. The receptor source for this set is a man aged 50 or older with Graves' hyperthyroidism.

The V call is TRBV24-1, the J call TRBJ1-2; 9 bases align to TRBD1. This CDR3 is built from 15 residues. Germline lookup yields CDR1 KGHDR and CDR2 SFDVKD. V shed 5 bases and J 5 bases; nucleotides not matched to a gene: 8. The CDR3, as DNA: TGTGCCACCAGTGCCGCGGGACAGGGTTTTTATGGCTACACCTTC. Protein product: CATSAAGQGFYGYTF.

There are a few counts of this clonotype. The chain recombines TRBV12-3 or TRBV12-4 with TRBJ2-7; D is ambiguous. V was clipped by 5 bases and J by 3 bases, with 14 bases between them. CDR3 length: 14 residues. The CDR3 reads CASSPLRESYEQYF. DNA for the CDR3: TGTGCCAGCAGTCCCCTGAGAGAGAGCTACGAGCAGTACTTC.

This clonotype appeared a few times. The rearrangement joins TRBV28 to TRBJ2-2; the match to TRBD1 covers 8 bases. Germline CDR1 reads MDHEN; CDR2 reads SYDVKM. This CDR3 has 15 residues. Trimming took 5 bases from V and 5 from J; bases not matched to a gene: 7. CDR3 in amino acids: CASSEQGARTGELFF. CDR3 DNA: TGTGCCAGCAGTGAGCAGGGGGCGCGTACCGGGGAGCTGTTTTTT.

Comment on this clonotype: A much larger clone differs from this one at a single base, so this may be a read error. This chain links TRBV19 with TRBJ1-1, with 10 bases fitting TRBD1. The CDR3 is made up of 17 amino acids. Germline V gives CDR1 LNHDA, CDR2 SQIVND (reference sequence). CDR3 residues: CPSTLRPRTGGNTEAFF. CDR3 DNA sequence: TGTCCCAGTACCCTACGGCCCCGGACAGGGGGAAACACTGAAGCTTTCTTT.

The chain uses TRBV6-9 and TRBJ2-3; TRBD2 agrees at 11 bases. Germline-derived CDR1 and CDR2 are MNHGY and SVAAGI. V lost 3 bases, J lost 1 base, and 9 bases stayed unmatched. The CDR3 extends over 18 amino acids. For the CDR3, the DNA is TGTGCCAGCAGTTACGCTTATTCGGGACTAGCGGGCACAGATACGCAGTATTTT. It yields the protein CASSYAYSGLAGTDTQYF.

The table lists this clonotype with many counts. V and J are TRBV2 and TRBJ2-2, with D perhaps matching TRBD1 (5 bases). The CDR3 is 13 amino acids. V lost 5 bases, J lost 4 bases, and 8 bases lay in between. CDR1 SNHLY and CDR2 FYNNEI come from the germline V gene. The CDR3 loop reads CASSFQGTGELFF. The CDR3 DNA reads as TGTGCCAGCAGTTTCCAGGGCACCGGGGAGCTGTTTTTT.

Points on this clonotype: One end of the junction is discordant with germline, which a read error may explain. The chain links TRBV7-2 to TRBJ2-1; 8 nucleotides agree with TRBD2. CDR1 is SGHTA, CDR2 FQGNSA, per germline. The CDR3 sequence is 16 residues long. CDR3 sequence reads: CASTLQREPLGNEQFF. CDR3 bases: TGTGCCAGCACCTTACAGCGGGAGCCTCTGGGGAATGAGCAGTTCTTC.

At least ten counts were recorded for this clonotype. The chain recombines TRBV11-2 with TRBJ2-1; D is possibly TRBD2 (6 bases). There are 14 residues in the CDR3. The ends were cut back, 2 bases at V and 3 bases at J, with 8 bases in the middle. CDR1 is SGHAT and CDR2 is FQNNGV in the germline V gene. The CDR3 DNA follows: TGTGCCAGCAGCTTACGGCGGGACTACAATGAGCAGTTCTTC. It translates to CASSLRRDYNEQFF. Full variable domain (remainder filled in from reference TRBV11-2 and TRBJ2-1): EAGVAQSPRYKIIEKRQSVAFWCNPISGHATLYWYQQILGQGPKLLIQFQNNGVVDDSQLPKDRFSAERLKGVDSTLKIQPAKLEDSAVYLCASSLRRDYNEQFFGPGTRLTVL.

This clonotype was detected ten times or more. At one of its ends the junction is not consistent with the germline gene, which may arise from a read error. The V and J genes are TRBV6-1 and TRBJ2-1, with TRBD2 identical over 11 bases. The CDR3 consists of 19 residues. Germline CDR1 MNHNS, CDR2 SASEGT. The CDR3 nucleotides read TGTGCCAGCAGTGCCATAGCGGGAGGGCCGTATTTCTCCCACAATGAGCAGTTCTTC. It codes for CASSAIAGGPYFSHNEQFF.

The DNA for the CDR3 is TGTGCCAGCAGTTATGTAGCGGGACCCTACGAGCAGTACTTC. Its protein product is CASSYVAGPYEQYF. V usage is TRBV28 and J usage is TRBJ2-7; 8 positions agree with TRBD2. The germline V gene has CDR1 MDHEN and CDR2 SYDVKM. CDR3 length: 14 residues. Germline trimming cut 4 bases from V and 2 bases from J; bases unmatched to any gene: 4.

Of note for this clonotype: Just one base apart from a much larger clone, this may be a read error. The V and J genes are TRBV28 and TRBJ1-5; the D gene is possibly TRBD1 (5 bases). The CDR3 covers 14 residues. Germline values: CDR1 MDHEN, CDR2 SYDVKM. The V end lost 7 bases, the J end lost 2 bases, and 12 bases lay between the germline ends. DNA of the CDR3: TGTGCCAGCATAGGAGGAGGGGGCAATCAGCCCCAGCATTTT. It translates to CASIGGGGNQPQHF. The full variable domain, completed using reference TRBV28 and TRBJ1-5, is DVKVTQSSRYLVKRTGEKVFLECVQDMDHENMFWYRQDPGLGLRLIYFSYDVKMKEKGDIPEGYSVSREKKERFSLILESASTNQTSMYLCASIGGGGNQPQHFGDGTRLSIL.

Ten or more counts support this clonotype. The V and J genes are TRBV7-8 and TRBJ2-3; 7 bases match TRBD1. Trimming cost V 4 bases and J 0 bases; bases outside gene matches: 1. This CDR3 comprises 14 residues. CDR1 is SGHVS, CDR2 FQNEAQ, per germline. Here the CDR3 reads CASSYRGSTDTQYF. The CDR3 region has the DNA TGTGCCAGCAGCTACAGGGGAAGCACAGATACGCAGTATTTT. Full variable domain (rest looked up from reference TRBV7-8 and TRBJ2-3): GAGVSQSPRYKVAKRGQDVALRCDPISGHVSLFWYQQALGQGPEFLTYFQNEAQLDKSGLPSDRFFAERPEGSVSTLKIQRTQQEDSAVYLCASSYRGSTDTQYFGPGTRLTVL.

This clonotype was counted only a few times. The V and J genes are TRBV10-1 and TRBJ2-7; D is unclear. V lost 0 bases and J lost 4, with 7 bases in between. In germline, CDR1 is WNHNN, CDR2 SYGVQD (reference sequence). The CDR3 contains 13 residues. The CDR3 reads CASSESQVYEQYF. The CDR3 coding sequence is TGCGCCAGCAGTGAGTCACAAGTTTACGAGCAGTACTTC.

In DNA, the CDR3 is TGTGCCAGCAGTTACTCGGGACAGACTAATCAGCCCCAGCATTTT. This sequence encodes CASSYSGQTNQPQHF. V and J are TRBV6-5 and TRBJ1-5; 7 bases are shared with TRBD1. With 0 bases clipped from V and 4 bases from J, the junction kept 3 bases outside the gene matches. The CDR3 is 15 residues long. Germline CDR1 and CDR2: MNHEY and SVGAGI.